The TCR beta chain described here comes from a study of Ad26.COV2.S vaccination and SARS-CoV-2 variants (dated by TCRdb to the early 2020s). Concerning the study at large: Vaccine-arm donors came from COV1001, a multicentre, randomized, double-blind, placebo-controlled phase I-IIa trial of Ad26.COV2.S in healthy adults. Trial participants were randomized into five groups of five: low-dose or high-dose Ad26.COV2.S given once or twice, or placebo on both occasions. The TCR-sequenced set comprised roughly 30 samples: around 20 Ad26.COV2.S vaccine recipients, 5 placebo recipients and 8 SARS-CoV-2 convalescent individuals. Sequencing of the TCRbeta repertoire served to evaluate the specificity and breadth of SARS-CoV-2-reactive T cell receptors following Ad26.COV2.S vaccination. Investigators remained blinded to trial group allocation during experiments and outcome assessment. Ad26.COV2.S was administered intramuscularly at a dose of 5x10^10 or 1x10^11 viral particles, either as one shot or as two shots given 56 days apart. Overall study results and their limits: The study was not powered for comparison of responses between vaccine doses or regimens. The authors noted that total T cell responses may have been underestimated by the TCR breadth and depth analyses. Spike-specific TCR breadth was higher in Ad26.COV2.S recipients than in placebo recipients (P = 0.0014). After vaccination, substantial breadth of spike-specific CD8+ and CD4+ T cell responses was reported. Non-spike TCR breadth was comparable between vaccine and placebo recipients, consistent with the vaccine containing only spike.

The treatment or condition label, as the study defines it: around 19 received Ad26.COV2.S at low or high dose, single or two shots; roughly five received placebo; per-sample allocation not given. For vaccine and placebo recipients, the sequenced repertoires came from samples collected on day 63 after the first injection. Between 29 July and 7 August 2020, Cohort 1b enrolled around 24 adults aged 18-55 years at one site in Boston, USA. Ad26.COV2.S consisted of a replication-incompetent adenovirus type 26 vector by which a prefusion-stabilized SARS-CoV-2 spike protein from the original Wuhan strain was expressed. TCRbeta CDR3 regions were sequenced with the immunoSEQ Assay. After extraction, genomic DNA underwent amplification by bias-controlled multiplex PCR, followed by high-throughput sequencing. Per the authors' processing: Collapsing and filtering of sequences were performed to quantify the absolute abundance of each unique TCRbeta CDR3 region. T cell fraction was estimated by normalizing TCRbeta template counts to usable DNA, with usable DNA measured through amplification of reference genes found in all nucleated cells. Repertoire TCRs were annotated as SARS-CoV-2-specific when V gene, CDR3 amino acid sequence and J gene were exactly matched to a known reactive TCR set. The reference SARS-CoV-2 TCR set came from MIRA and was filtered for enrichment in COVID-19-positive ImmuneCODE repertoires, removing public or cross-reactive TCRs. Using the MIRA antigens, annotated TCRs were further analysed by specific ORF or by position within an ORF. Depth was the summed frequency of annotated unique rearrangements, while breadth was defined as annotated unique rearrangements over total unique productive rearrangements. Two-sided Wilcoxon rank-sum tests were applied when comparing TCR breadth between groups. The table was pulled from immuneACCESS by TCRdb, which kept in-frame rearrangements only. Such tables lose some clones; where checked, under half of the loss comes from unresolved V genes, and the rest has no known cause. Clonal size and the V and J genes are those of that table, whereas D and trimming came from the DNA. The sample contains 400,000 to 450,000 clones, less than 95% of them found a single time. The top ten clonotypes cover roughly 3.9% of the sample.

Remarks on this clone: There is no known antigen for this receptor. Per-base qualities were not stored, and no clone one base away is much larger.

Taken from cysteine to phenylalanine, the CDR3 has 12 residues. Just the 36-base CDR3 DNA is kept, in frame starting at base 1. For this chain, trimming is 10 bases at the V end and 8 bases at the J end, and the number of junction bases without a gene match is 10. CDR1 and CDR2, looked up from the germline V gene (reference sequence), are MNHEY and SMNVEV. The chain uses TRBV27 and TRBJ1-2, and TRBD1 aligns with 7 junction nucleotides. The specimen was peripheral blood, collected in a trial of Ad26.COV2.S vaccine versus placebo. The origin of this receptor is a person between 18 and 65 years old who received the Ad26.COV2.S COVID-19 vaccine or a placebo. The DNA reads TGTGCCACCAGACAGGGCACTTTGGGCTACACCTTC. The translation is CATRQGTLGYTF.